The clone carrying this TCR beta chain was observed many times. None of the patients had undergone any treatment ahead of thyroid surgery. These data come from a study of metastatic and nonmetastatic thyroid tumors. With MiXCR, TCRdb reprocessed the PCR reads. There are more than 35,000 clones in the sample; approximately 18% occur only once, and 6.2% lies in the top ten. Per the germline V gene, CDR1 is KGHSH and CDR2 is LQKENI. This CDR3 is 13 amino acids long. V was pared by 2 bases and J by 3 bases, with 8 bases between. The rearrangement uses TRBV18 and TRBJ2-7; D is undetermined. Sequencing was carried out using blood. The origin of this receptor is a male donor with papillary thyroid cancer or a benign thyroid nodule (not recorded which). Some clones in this sample may be carry-over from other donors' samples. The CDR3 is CASSPDQGYEQYF. CDR3 nucleotide sequence: TGTGCCAGCTCACCAGATCAAGGCTACGAGCAGTACTTC.